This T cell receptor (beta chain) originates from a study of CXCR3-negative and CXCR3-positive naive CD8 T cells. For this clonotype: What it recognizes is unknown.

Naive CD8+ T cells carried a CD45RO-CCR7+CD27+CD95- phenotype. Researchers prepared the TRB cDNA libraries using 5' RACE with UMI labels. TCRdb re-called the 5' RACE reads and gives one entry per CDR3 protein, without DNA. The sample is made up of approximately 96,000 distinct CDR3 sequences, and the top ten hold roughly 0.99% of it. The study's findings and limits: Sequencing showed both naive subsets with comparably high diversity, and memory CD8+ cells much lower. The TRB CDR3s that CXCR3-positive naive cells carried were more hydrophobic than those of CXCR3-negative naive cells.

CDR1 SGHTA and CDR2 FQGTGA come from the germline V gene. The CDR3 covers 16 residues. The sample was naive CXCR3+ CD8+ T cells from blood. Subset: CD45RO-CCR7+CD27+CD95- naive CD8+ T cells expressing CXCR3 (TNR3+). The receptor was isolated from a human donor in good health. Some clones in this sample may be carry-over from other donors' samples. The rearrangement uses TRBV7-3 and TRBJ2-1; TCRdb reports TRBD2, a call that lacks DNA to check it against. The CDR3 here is CASSPYLAGAYNEQFF.